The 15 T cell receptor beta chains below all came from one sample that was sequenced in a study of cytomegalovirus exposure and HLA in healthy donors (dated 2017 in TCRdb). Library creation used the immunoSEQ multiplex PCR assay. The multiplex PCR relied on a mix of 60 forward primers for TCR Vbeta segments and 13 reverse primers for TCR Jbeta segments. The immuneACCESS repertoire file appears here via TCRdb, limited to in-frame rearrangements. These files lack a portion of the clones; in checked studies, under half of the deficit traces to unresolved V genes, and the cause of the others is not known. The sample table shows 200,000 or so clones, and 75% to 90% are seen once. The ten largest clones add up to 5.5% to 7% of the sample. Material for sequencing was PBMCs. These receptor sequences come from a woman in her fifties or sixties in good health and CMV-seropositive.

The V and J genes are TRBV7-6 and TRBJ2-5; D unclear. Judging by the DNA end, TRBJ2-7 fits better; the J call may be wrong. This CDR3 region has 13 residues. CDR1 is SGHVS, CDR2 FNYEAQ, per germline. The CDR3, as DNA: TGTGCCAGCAGCTTAGTACTGGGCTACGAGCAGTACTTC. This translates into CASSLVLGYEQYF.

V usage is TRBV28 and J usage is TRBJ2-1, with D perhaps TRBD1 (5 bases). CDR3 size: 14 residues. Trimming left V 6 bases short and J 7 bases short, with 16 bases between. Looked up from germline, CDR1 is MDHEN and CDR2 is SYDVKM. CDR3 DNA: TGTGCCAGCAGGCAGGGTCTCCTGAAAAATGAGCAGTTCTTC. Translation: CASRQGLLKNEQFF.

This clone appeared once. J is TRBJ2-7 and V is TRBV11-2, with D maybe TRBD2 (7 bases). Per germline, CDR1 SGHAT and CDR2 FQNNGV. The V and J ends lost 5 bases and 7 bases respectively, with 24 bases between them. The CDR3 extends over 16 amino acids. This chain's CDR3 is CASSHKLGGHLREQYF. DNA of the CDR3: TGTGCCAGCAGCCATAAACTGGGGGGGCATCTACGGGAGCAGTACTTC. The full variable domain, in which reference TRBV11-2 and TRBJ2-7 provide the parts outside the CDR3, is EAGVAQSPRYKIIEKRQSVAFWCNPISGHATLYWYQQILGQGPKLLIQFQNNGVVDDSQLPKDRFSAERLKGVDSTLKIQPAKLEDSAVYLCASSHKLGGHLREQYFGPGTRLTVT.

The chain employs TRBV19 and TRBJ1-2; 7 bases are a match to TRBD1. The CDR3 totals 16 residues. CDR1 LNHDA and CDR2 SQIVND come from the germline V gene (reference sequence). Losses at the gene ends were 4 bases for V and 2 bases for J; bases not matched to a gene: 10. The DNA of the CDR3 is TGTGCCAGTAGTAGCCGGGACAGCCGGTTGAACTATGGCTACACCTTC. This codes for CASSSRDSRLNYGYTF.

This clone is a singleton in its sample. The CDR3 DNA is TGTGCCAGCAGCCAAGGTGGGCAGGGGTATGAAAAACTGTTTTTT. Residues: CASSQGGQGYEKLFF. The V gene is TRBV6-1, the J gene TRBJ1-4; tentatively, D is TRBD1 (6 bases). Trimming pared 6 bases from V and 6 bases from J, leaving 17 bases between. Germline V gene lookup returns CDR1 MNHNS and CDR2 SASEGT. This CDR3 contains 15 residues.

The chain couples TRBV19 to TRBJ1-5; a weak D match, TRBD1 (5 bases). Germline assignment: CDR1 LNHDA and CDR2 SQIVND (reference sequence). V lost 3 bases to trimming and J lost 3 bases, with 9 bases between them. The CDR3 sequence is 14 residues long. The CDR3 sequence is CASSMQGDNQPQHF. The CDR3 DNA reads TGTGCCAGTAGTATGCAAGGGGACAATCAGCCCCAGCATTTT. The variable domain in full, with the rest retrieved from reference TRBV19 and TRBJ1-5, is DGGITQSPKYLFRKEGQNVTLSCEQNLNHDAMYWYRQDPGQGLRLIYYSQIVNDFQKGDIAEGYSVSREKKESFPLTVTSAQKNPTAFYLCASSMQGDNQPQHFGDGTRLSIL.

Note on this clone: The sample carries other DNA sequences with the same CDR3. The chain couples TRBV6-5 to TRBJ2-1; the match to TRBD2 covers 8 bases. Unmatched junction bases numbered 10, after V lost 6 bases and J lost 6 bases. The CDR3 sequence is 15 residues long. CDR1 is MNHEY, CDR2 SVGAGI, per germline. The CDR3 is CASSRGTSGSNEQFF. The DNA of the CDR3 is TGTGCCAGCAGCCGCGGAACTAGCGGCAGCAATGAGCAGTTCTTC.

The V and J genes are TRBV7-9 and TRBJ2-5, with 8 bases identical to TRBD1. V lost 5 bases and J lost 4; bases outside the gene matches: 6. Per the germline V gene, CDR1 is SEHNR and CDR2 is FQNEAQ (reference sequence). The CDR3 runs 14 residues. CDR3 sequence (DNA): TGTGCCAGCAGCATTGGGACAGGAGGAGAGACCCAGTACTTC. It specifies CASSIGTGGETQYF.

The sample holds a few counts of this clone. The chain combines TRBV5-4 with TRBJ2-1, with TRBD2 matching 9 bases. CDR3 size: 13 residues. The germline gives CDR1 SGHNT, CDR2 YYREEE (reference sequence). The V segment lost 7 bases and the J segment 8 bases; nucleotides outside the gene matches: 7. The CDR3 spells CASGGTSTHEQFF. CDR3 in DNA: TGTGCCAGCGGGGGGACTAGCACCCATGAGCAGTTCTTC. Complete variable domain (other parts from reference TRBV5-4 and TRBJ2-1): ETGVTQSPTHLIKTRGQQVTLRCSSQSGHNTVSWYQQALGQGPQFIFQYYREEENGRGNFPPRFSGLQFPNYSSELNVNALELDDSALYLCASGGTSTHEQFFGPGTRLTVL.

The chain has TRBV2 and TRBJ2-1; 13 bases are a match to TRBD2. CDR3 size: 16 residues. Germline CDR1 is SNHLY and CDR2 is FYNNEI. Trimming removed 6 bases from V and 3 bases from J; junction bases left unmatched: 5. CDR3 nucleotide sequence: TGTGCCAGCAGGCTCCGGACTAGCGGGGGCTACAATGAGCAGTTCTTC. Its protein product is CASRLRTSGGYNEQFF.

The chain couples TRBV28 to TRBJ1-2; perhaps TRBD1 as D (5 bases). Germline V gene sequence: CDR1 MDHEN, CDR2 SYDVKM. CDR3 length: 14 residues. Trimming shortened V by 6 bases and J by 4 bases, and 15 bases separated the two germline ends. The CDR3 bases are TGTGCCAGCAGCACCGGGGGGACCCTCTATGGCTACACCTTC. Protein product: CASSTGGTLYGYTF.

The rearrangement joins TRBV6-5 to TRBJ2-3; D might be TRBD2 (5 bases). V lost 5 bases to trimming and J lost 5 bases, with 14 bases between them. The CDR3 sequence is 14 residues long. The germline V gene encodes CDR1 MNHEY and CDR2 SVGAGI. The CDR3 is CASSRVARRDTQYF. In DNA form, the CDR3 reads TGTGCCAGCAGTCGGGTAGCGAGGAGAGATACGCAGTATTTT.

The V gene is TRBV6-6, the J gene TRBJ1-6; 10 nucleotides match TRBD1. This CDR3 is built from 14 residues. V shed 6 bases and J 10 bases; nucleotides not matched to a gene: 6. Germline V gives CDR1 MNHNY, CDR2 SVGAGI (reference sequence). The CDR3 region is CASRAGTGASPLHF. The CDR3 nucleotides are TGTGCCAGCAGGGCCGGGACAGGGGCCTCACCCCTCCACTTT.

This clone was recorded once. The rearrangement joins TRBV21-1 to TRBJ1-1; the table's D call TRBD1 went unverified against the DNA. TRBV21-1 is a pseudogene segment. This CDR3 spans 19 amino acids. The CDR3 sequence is CASSLGFGTGCLMNTEAFF. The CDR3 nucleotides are TGTGCCAGCAGCCTTGGCTTCGGGACAGGGTGTCTGATGAACACTGAAGCTTTCTTT.

The CDR3 sequence: CASSGGGQGALGEQYF. CDR3 bases: TGTGCCAGCAGTGGGGGGGGACAGGGGGCGCTGGGCGAGCAGTACTTC. This rearrangement joins TRBV25-1 to TRBJ2-7; TRBD1 matches at 12 bases. The germline V gene has CDR1 MGHDK and CDR2 SYGVNS. The CDR3 runs 16 residues. V was clipped by 4 bases and J by 6 bases; unmatched bases: 10.